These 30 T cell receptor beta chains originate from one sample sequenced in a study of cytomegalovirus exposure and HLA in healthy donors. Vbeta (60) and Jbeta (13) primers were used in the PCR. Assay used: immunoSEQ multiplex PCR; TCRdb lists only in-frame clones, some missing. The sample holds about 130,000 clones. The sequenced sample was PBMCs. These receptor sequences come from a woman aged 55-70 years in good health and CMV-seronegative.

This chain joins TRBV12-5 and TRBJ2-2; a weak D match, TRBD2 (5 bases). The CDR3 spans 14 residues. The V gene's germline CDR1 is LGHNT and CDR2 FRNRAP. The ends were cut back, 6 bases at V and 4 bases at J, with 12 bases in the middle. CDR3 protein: CASGAEGSTGELFF. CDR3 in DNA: TGTGCTAGTGGGGCGGAAGGGAGCACCGGGGAGCTGTTTTTT. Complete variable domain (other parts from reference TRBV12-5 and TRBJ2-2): DARVTQTPRHKVTEMGQEVTMRCQPILGHNTVFWYRQTMMQGLELLAYFRNRAPLDDSGMPKDRFSAEMPDATLATLKIQPSEPRDSAVYFCASGAEGSTGELFFGEGSRLTVL.

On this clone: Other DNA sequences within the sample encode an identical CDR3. This chain's CDR3 is CAWSTGPYEQYF. DNA of the CDR3: TGTGCCTGGAGCACAGGTCCCTACGAGCAGTACTTC. The V gene is TRBV30, the J gene TRBJ2-7; maybe TRBD1 (5 bases). Trimming left V 3 bases short and J 2 bases short, with 8 bases between. This CDR3 has 12 amino acids. CDR1 is GTSNPN, CDR2 SVGIG, per germline (reference sequence).

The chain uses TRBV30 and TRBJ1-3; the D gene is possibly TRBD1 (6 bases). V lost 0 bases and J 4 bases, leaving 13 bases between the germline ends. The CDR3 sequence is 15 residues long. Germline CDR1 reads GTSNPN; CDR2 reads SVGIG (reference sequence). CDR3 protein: CAWSVLRGSGNTIYF. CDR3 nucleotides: TGTGCCTGGAGTGTACTAAGGGGGTCAGGAAACACCATATATTTT.

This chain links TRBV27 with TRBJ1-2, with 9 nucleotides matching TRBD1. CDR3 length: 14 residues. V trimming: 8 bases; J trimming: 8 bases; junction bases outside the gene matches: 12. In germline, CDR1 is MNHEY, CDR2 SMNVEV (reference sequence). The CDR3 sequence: CASAAGTGTWGYTF. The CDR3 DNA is TGTGCCAGCGCCGCCGGGACAGGGACGTGGGGCTACACCTTC.

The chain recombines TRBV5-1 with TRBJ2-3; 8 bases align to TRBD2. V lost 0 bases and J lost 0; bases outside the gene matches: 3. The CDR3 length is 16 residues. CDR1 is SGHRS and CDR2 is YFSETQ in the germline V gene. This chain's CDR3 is CASSLGTSGSTDTQYF. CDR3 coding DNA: TGCGCCAGCAGCTTGGGTACTAGCGGTAGCACAGATACGCAGTATTTT.

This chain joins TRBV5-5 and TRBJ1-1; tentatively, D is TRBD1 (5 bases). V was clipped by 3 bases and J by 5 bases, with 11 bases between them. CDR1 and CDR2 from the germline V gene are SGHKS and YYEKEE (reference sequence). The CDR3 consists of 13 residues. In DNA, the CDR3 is TGTGCCAGCAGCTGGGGAGGGGCAACTGAAGCTTTCTTT. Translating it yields CASSWGGATEAFF. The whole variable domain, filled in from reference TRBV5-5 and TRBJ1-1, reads DAGVTQSPTHLIKTRGQQVTLRCSPISGHKSVSWYQQVLGQGPQFIFQYYEKEERGRGNFPDRFSARQFPNYSSELNVNALLLGDSALYLCASSWGGATEAFFGQGTRLTVV.

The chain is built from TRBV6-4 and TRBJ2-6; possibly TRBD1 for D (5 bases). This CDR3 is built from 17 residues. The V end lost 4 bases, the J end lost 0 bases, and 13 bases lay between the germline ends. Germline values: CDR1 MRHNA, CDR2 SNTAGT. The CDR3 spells CASSADDRSSGANVLTF. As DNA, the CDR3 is TGTGCCAGCAGTGCCGACGACAGAAGCTCTGGGGCCAACGTCCTGACTTTC.

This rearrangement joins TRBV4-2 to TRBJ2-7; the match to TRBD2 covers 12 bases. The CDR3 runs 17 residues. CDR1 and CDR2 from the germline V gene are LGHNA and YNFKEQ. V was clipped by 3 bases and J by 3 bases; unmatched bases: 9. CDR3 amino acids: CASSQDTTSGGLYEQYF. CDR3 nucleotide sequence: TGTGCCAGCAGCCAGGATACGACTAGCGGGGGTCTCTACGAGCAGTACTTC.

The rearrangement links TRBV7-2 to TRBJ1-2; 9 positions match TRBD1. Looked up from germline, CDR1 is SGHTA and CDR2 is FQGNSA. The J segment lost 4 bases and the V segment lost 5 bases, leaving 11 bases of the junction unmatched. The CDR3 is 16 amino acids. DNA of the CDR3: TGTGCCAGCAGCACGGTACAGGGGGCGGCTGGCTATGGCTACACCTTC. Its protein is CASSTVQGAAGYGYTF. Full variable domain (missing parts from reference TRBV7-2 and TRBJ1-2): GAGVSQSPSNKVTEKGKDVELRCDPISGHTALYWYRQSLGQGLEFLIYFQGNSAPDKSGLPSDRFSAERTGGSVSTLTIQRTQQEDSAVYLCASSTVQGAAGYGYTFGSGTRLTVV.

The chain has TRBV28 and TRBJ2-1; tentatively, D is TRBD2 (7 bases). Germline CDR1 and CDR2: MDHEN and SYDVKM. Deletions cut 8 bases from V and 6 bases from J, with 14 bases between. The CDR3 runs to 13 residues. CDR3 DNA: TGTGCCAGCCGCCTGGCGGGGGCCAATGAGCAGTTCTTC. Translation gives CASRLAGANEQFF.

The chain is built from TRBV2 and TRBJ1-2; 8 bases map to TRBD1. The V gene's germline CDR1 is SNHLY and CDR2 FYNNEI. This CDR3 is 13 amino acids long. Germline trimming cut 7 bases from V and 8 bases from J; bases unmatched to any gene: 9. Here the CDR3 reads CASTLGQDRGYTF. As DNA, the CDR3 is TGTGCCAGCACTCTGGGACAGGACCGGGGCTACACCTTC.

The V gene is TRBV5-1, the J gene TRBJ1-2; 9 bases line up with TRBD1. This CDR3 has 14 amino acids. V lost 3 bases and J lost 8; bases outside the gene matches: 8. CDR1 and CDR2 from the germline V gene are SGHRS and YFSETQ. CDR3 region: CASSSGQGKVGYTF. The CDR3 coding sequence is TGCGCCAGCAGCTCGGGACAGGGCAAAGTCGGCTACACCTTC.

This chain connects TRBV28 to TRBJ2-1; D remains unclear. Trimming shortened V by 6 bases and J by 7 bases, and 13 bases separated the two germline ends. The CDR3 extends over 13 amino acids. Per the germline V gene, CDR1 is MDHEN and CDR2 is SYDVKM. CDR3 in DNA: TGTGCCAGCAGACCACCTAAGAGGAATGAGCAGTTCTTC. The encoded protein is CASRPPKRNEQFF.

Here the CDR3 DNA reads TGTGCCAGCGGTGGTGGGCTAGCAGTTTCCTACGAGCAGTACTTC. Translated: CASGGGLAVSYEQYF. The chain joins TRBV11-2 to TRBJ2-7; D possibly corresponds to TRBD2 (5 bases). Trimming removed 8 bases from V and 1 base from J, with 18 bases in between. CDR3 length: 15 residues. Looked up from germline, CDR1 is SGHAT and CDR2 is FQNNGV.

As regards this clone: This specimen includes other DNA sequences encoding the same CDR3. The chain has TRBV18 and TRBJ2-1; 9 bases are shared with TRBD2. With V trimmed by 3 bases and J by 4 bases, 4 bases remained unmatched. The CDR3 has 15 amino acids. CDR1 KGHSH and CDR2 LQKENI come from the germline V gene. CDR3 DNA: TGTGCCAGCTCACCTGGAAGCGGGGGGTACAATGAGCAGTTCTTC. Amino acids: CASSPGSGGYNEQFF.

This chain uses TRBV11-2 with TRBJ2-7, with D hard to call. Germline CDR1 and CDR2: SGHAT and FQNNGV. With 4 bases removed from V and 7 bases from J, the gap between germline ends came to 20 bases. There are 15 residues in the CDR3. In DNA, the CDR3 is TGTGCCAGCAGCTCCGAAACGGTTATTCTTTGGGAGCAGTACTTC. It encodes CASSSETVILWEQYF.

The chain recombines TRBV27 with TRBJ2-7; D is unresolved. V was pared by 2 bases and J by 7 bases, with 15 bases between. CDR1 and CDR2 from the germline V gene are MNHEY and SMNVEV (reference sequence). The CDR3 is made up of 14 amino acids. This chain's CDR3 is CASSLADTRREQYF. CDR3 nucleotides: TGTGCCAGCAGTTTAGCTGACACCCGTCGTGAGCAGTACTTC.

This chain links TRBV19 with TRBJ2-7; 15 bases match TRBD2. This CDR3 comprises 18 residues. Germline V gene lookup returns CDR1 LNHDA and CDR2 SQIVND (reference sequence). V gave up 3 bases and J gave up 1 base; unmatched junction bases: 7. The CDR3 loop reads CASSMGLAGGKGSYEQYF. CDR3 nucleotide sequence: TGTGCCAGTAGTATGGGACTAGCGGGAGGTAAGGGGTCCTACGAGCAGTACTTC.

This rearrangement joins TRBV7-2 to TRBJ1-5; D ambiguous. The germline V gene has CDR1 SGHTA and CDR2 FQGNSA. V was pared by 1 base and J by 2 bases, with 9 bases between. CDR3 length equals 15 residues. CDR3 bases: TGTGCCAGCAGCTTAGAAGAGGTGGGCAATCAGCCCCAGCATTTT. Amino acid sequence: CASSLEEVGNQPQHF. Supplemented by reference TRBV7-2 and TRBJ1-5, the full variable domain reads GAGVSQSPSNKVTEKGKDVELRCDPISGHTALYWYRQSLGQGLEFLIYFQGNSAPDKSGLPSDRFSAERTGGSVSTLTIQRTQQEDSAVYLCASSLEEVGNQPQHFGDGTRLSIL.

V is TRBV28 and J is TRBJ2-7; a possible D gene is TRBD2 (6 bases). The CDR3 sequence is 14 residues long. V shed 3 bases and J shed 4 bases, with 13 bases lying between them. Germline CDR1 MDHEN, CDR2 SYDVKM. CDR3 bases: TGTGCCAGCAGTTTTAGGAGGGTAAGGTACGAGCAGTACTTC. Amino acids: CASSFRRVRYEQYF.

Here the CDR3 reads CARSLSAGTYEQYF. The CDR3 DNA reads TGTGCCAGAAGCTTATCAGCAGGGACCTACGAGCAGTACTTC. The chain has TRBV7-5 and TRBJ2-7; the DNA was not used to check the table's D call, TRBD1. TRBV7-5 is annotated as a pseudogene. The CDR3 covers 14 residues.

CDR3 nucleotide sequence: TGTGCCAGCAGCTTGAGGGGGGGGCTTGGTGAAAAACTGTTTTTT. Its translation: CASSLRGGLGEKLFF. The rearrangement joins TRBV5-6 to TRBJ1-4; a possible D gene is TRBD1 (6 bases). V lost 1 base, J lost 7 bases, and 14 bases lay in between. The CDR3 extends over 15 amino acids. From germline, CDR1 is SGHDT and CDR2 YYEEEE.

The DNA for the CDR3 is TGCGCCAGCAGCCGACGACAAGGGACAGGCATACAAGAGACCCAGTACTTC. Translated, it gives CASSRRQGTGIQETQYF. The gene calls are TRBV5-1 and TRBJ2-5; 8 bases agree with TRBD1. Germline CDR1 is SGHRS and CDR2 is YFSETQ. Trimming removed 4 bases from V and 2 bases from J; junction bases left unmatched: 13. The CDR3 spans 17 residues.

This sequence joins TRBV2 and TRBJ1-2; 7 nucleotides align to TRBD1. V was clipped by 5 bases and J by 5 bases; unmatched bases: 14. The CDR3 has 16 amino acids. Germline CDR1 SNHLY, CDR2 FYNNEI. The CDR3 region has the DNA TGTGCCAGCAGTCAGGGGGTGAGACAGGGAACTTATGGCTACACCTTC. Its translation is CASSQGVRQGTYGYTF.

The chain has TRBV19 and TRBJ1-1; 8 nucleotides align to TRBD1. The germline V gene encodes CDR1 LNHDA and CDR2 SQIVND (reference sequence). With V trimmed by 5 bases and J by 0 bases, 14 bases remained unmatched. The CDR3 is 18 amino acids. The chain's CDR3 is CASSPTSGQGKLNTEAFF. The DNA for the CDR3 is TGTGCCAGTAGTCCAACCTCTGGACAGGGCAAGTTGAACACTGAAGCTTTCTTT.

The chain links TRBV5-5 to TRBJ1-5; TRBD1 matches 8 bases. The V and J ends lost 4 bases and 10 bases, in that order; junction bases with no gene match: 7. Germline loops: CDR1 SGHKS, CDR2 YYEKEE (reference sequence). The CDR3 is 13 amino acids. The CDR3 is CASSPLQGEPQHF. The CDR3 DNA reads TGTGCCAGCAGCCCATTACAGGGGGAACCCCAGCATTTT.

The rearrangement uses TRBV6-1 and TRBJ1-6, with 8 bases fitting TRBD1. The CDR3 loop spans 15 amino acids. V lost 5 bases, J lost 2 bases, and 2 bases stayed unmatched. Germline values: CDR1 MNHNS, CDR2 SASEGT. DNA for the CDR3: TGTGCCAGCAGTCCAGGGGGCCCCTATAATTCACCCCTCCACTTT. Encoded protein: CASSPGGPYNSPLHF.

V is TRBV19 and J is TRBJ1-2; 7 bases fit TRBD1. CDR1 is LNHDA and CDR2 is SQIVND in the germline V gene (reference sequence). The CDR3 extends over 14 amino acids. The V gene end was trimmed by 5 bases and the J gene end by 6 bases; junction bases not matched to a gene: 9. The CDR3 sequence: CASSDRQGLNGYTF. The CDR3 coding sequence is TGTGCCAGTAGTGATCGACAGGGTTTAAATGGCTACACCTTC.

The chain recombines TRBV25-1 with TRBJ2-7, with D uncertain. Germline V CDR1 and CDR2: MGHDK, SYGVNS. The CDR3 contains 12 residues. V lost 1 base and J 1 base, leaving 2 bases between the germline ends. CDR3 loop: CASSESSYEQYF. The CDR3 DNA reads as TGTGCCAGCAGTGAATCTTCCTACGAGCAGTACTTC.

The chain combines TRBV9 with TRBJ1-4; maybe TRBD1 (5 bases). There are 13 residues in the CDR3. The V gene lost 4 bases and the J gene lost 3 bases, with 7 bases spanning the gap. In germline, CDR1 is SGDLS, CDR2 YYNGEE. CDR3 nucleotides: TGTGCCAGCAGCCCGACAGCTAATGAAAAACTGTTTTTT. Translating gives CASSPTANEKLFF.